The 14 T cell receptor beta chains listed next were all sequenced from one sample in a study of T cell repertoires in cytomegalovirus infection. From the reads, TCRdb called clonotypes with MiXCR, one entry per CDR3 protein. This table has 310,000 or so distinct CDR3 sequences, roughly 23% appearing once. Sequenced input: PBMCs. The receptors originated from a human donor in good health (CMV status not recorded). Some clones in this sample may be carry-over from other donors' samples.

V usage is TRBV25-1 and J usage is TRBJ1-1; 7 bases are a match to TRBD1. J was trimmed by 5 bases and V by 4 bases; bases with no gene match: 10. The germline CDR1 and CDR2 sequences are MGHDK and SYGVNS. The CDR3 extends over 15 amino acids. CDR3 protein: CASSGGTVARTEAFF. In DNA form, the CDR3 reads TGTGCCAGCAGTGGCGGGACAGTGGCAAGAACTGAAGCTTTCTTT.

This clonotype was seen many times. The chain uses TRBV7-2 and TRBJ2-5; TRBD2 matches at 14 bases. The CDR3 spans 20 residues. J gave up 5 bases and V 1 base, and 15 bases lay outside the gene matches. Germline loops: CDR1 SGHTA, CDR2 FQGNSA. The CDR3 region has the DNA TGTGCCAGCAGCTTAGTGGGGCAGCCGGGACTAGCGGGAGTTTGGGAGACCCAGTACTTC. Translated: CASSLVGQPGLAGVWETQYF.

The chain carries TRBV2 and TRBJ1-5; TRBD1 aligns across 8 bases. Germline CDR1 and CDR2: SNHLY and FYNNEI. The CDR3 loop spans 16 amino acids. V lost 4 bases and J lost 6; bases outside the gene matches: 11. As DNA, the CDR3 is TGTGCCAGCAGTGGAGTCGGACAGGGATTGGGTCAGCCCCAGCATTTT. This codes for CASSGVGQGLGQPQHF.

This clonotype has more than one count but fewer than ten. The chain employs TRBV27 and TRBJ2-7; D unresolved. The CDR3 has 12 residues. V was shortened by 8 bases and J by 4 bases, with 12 bases between the two germline ends. Germline values: CDR1 MNHEY, CDR2 SMNVEV (reference sequence). CDR3 DNA sequence: TGTGCCAGCGCGATCTCCAGTTACGAGCAGTACTTC. Translated, it gives CASAISSYEQYF.

This clonotype was found a few times. The rearrangement uses TRBV7-2 and TRBJ2-1, with D unresolved. Germline V gene lookup returns CDR1 SGHTA and CDR2 FQGNSA. Trimming removed 2 bases at V and 1 base at J, with 9 bases between. The CDR3 runs 15 residues. The CDR3 bases are TGTGCCAGCAGCTTATTGGTCGGTTCCTACAATGAGCAGTTCTTC. This encodes CASSLLVGSYNEQFF.

This clonotype was picked up many times. This chain uses TRBV28 with TRBJ2-6; 9 bases align to TRBD1. J gave up 4 bases and V 0 bases, and 7 bases lay outside the gene matches. The germline V gene has CDR1 MDHEN and CDR2 SYDVKM. The length of the CDR3 is 18 residues. CDR3 coding DNA: TGTGCCAGCAGTTTATGGGCCGGACAGGGGAACGGGGCCAACGTCCTGACTTTC. Its translation: CASSLWAGQGNGANVLTF. Based on the CDR3 plus reference TRBV28 and TRBJ2-6, the full variable domain is DVKVTQSSRYLVKRTGEKVFLECVQDMDHENMFWYRQDPGLGLRLIYFSYDVKMKEKGDIPEGYSVSREKKERFSLILESASTNQTSMYLCASSLWAGQGNGANVLTFGAGSRLTVL.

This chain connects TRBV12-3 or TRBV12-4 to TRBJ1-1, with D unresolved. The CDR3 totals 10 residues. Trimming shortened V by 8 bases and J by 4 bases, and 5 bases separated the two germline ends. The DNA of the CDR3 is TGTGCCAGCGAAAGCACTGAAGCTTTCTTT. Residues: CASESTEAFF.

This clonotype was found many times. The gene calls are TRBV7-2 and TRBJ2-5; perhaps TRBD1 as D (6 bases). Per germline, CDR1 SGHTA and CDR2 FQGNSA. V dropped 2 bases and J dropped 5 bases, with 15 bases sitting between them. There are 15 residues in the CDR3. CDR3 loop: CASSLSRGVRETQYF. The CDR3 region has the DNA TGTGCCAGCAGCTTATCCAGGGGCGTCCGGGAGACCCAGTACTTC.

There are many counts of this clonotype. The CDR3 region has the DNA TGTGCCAGCAGCTTAAGTAGGAACGAGCAGTACTTC. This codes for CASSLSRNEQYF. This sequence joins TRBV7-2 and TRBJ2-7, with no clear D. Germline V CDR1 and CDR2: SGHTA, FQGNSA. Trimming stripped 2 bases from V and 5 bases from J, with 7 bases between. The CDR3 contains 12 residues.

The chain employs TRBV10-3 and TRBJ1-1; 8 bases are shared with TRBD1. The CDR3 runs 13 residues. The junction had 8 bases not matched to a gene; V was cut back by 10 bases and J by 4 bases. Germline CDR1 is ENHRY and CDR2 is SYGVKD. The CDR3 region is CATGVTGVTEAFF. The CDR3 nucleotides read TGTGCCACCGGGGTGACAGGGGTCACTGAAGCTTTCTTT.

In its sample, this clonotype was seen many times. J is TRBJ2-7 and V is TRBV6-2 or TRBV6-3, with D possibly matching TRBD1 (5 bases). Germline V gene sequence: CDR1 MNHEY, CDR2 SVGEGT. The V end lost 0 bases, the J end lost 2 bases, and 14 bases lay between the germline ends. This CDR3 is built from 16 residues. In nucleotides, the CDR3 is TGTGCCAGCAGTTACTCCGCACAGGTTGGTCCCTACGAGCAGTACTTC. Translation: CASSYSAQVGPYEQYF.

The chain joins TRBV5-1 to TRBJ2-4, with D perhaps being TRBD1 or TRBD2 (5 bases each). The V end was cut by 7 bases, the J end by 7 bases, with 15 bases between. CDR3 length: 13 residues. The germline V gene has CDR1 SGHRS and CDR2 YFSETQ. For the CDR3, the DNA is TGCGCCAGCGCCTCGGGGCAGGTCAACATTCAGTACTTC. It translates to CASASGQVNIQYF.

This clonotype came up many times. The V gene is TRBV7-9, the J gene TRBJ1-3; a possible D gene is TRBD1 (5 bases). The CDR3 sequence is 14 residues long. CDR1 is SEHNR and CDR2 is FQNEAQ in the germline V gene (reference sequence). Trimming cost V 2 bases and J 4 bases, with 9 bases left between them. The DNA of the CDR3 is TGTGCCAGCAGCTTAACCGGGACGGGAAACACCATATATTTT. This sequence encodes CASSLTGTGNTIYF. Based on the CDR3 plus reference TRBV7-9 and TRBJ1-3, the full variable domain is DTGVSQNPRHKITKRGQNVTFRCDPISEHNRLYWYRQTLGQGPEFLTYFQNEAQLEKSRLLSDRFSAERPKGSFSTLEIQRTEQGDSAMYLCASSLTGTGNTIYFGEGSWLTVV.

This clonotype was recorded many times. The chain links TRBV28 to TRBJ2-1, with D perhaps matching TRBD2 (5 bases). Germline-derived CDR1 and CDR2 are MDHEN and SYDVKM. V dropped 7 bases and J dropped 12 bases, with 16 bases sitting between them. CDR3 size: 12 residues. The CDR3 DNA reads as TGTGCCAGCATAGGCCCCGGAGGACGGCAGTTCTTC. It yields the protein CASIGPGGRQFF. Drawing the rest from reference TRBV28 and TRBJ2-1, the complete variable domain is DVKVTQSSRYLVKRTGEKVFLECVQDMDHENMFWYRQDPGLGLRLIYFSYDVKMKEKGDIPEGYSVSREKKERFSLILESASTNQTSMYLCASIGPGGRQFFGPGTRLTVL.